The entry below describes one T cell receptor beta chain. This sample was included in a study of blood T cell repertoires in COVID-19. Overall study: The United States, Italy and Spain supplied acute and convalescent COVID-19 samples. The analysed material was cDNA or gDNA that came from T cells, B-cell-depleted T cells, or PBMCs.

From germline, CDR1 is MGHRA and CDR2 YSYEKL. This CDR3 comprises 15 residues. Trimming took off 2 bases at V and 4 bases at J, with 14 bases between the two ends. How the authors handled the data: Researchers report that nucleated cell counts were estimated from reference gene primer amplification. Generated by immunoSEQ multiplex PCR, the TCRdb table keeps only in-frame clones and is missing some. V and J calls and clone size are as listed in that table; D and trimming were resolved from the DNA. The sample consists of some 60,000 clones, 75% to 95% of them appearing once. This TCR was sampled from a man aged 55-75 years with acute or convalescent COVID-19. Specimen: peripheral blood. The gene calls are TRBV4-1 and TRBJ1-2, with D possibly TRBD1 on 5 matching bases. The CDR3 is CASSQMTDSPYGYTF. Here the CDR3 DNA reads TGCGCCAGCAGCCAAATGACTGACAGCCCCTATGGCTACACCTTC.